Following are 29 T cell receptor beta chains from one sample sequenced in a study of blood T cell repertoires in COVID-19. Clones were read by immunoSEQ multiplex PCR, and TCRdb kept only the in-frame ones, dropping some. The repertoire includes about 160,000 clones, around 87% of them detected once, and over 9% sits in the top ten. The specimen sequenced was peripheral blood. The receptor source for this set is a woman aged 70 to 79 with COVID-19, enrolled during active disease.

The genes are TRBV2 and TRBJ2-7, with 10 bases matching TRBD1. With 2 bases clipped from V and 4 bases from J, the junction kept 2 bases outside the gene matches. Germline CDR1 and CDR2: SNHLY and FYNNEI. The CDR3 spans 14 residues. CDR3 nucleotide sequence: TGTGCCAGCAGTGAATCGGGACAGGGGTACGAGCAGTACTTC. It translates to CASSESGQGYEQYF.

The chain employs TRBV12-5 and TRBJ2-3; a weak D match, TRBD1 (5 bases). Germline-derived CDR1 and CDR2 are LGHNT and FRNRAP. V was clipped by 6 bases and J by 6 bases, with 10 bases between them. There are 12 residues in the CDR3. The CDR3 region has the DNA TGTGCTAGTGGACGACAGATTGATACGCAGTATTTT. Encoded protein: CASGRQIDTQYF. Full variable domain (missing parts from reference TRBV12-5 and TRBJ2-3): DARVTQTPRHKVTEMGQEVTMRCQPILGHNTVFWYRQTMMQGLELLAYFRNRAPLDDSGMPKDRFSAEMPDATLATLKIQPSEPRDSAVYFCASGRQIDTQYFGPGTRLTVL.

The chain carries TRBV30 and TRBJ1-2, with 12 bases aligning to TRBD1. The germline V gene has CDR1 GTSNPN and CDR2 SVGIG (reference sequence). J gave up 3 bases and V 5 bases, and 7 bases lay outside the gene matches. CDR3 size: 15 residues. The CDR3 loop reads CAWSRDRGQDYGYTF. The CDR3 coding sequence is TGTGCCTGGTCCCGGGACAGGGGGCAAGACTATGGCTACACCTTC.

The chain combines TRBV10-1 with TRBJ2-2; 9 nucleotides line up with TRBD1. Trimming at V came to 7 bases and at J to 6 bases, leaving 6 bases not matched to a gene. The CDR3 is 14 amino acids. From germline, CDR1 is WNHNN and CDR2 SYGVQD (reference sequence). In DNA form, the CDR3 reads TGCGCCAGCACTGGGACAGGGTTCCCCGGGGAGCTGTTTTTT. Translating gives CASTGTGFPGELFF.

In regard to this clone: The sample carries other DNA sequences with the same CDR3. The chain joins TRBV19 to TRBJ1-6, with D tentatively TRBD1 (6 bases). Germline CDR1 LNHDA, CDR2 SQIVND (reference sequence). CDR3 length: 17 residues. Trimming left V 1 base short and J 0 bases short, with 10 bases between. CDR3 sequence: CASSIGQGSSYNSPLHF. The DNA for the CDR3 is TGTGCCAGTAGTATAGGGCAGGGGTCCTCCTATAATTCACCCCTCCACTTT. Full variable domain (outside the CDR3, taken from reference TRBV19 and TRBJ1-6): DGGITQSPKYLFRKEGQNVTLSCEQNLNHDAMYWYRQDPGQGLRLIYYSQIVNDFQKGDIAEGYSVSREKKESFPLTVTSAQKNPTAFYLCASSIGQGSSYNSPLHFGNGTRLTVT.

This rearrangement joins TRBV7-2 to TRBJ2-1; the D is unclear. Deletions cut 6 bases from V and 6 bases from J, with 6 bases between. The germline gives CDR1 SGHTA, CDR2 FQGNSA. The CDR3 has 11 residues. CDR3 amino acids: CASRRVNEQFF. CDR3 bases: TGTGCCAGCAGGCGAGTCAATGAGCAGTTCTTC.

The genes are TRBV20-1 and TRBJ1-1; TRBD1 is a possible D gene (6 bases). Trimming left V 3 bases short and J 5 bases short, with 10 bases between. The CDR3 has 12 residues. Germline V lookup: CDR1 DFQATT, CDR2 SNEGSKA (reference sequence). The CDR3: CSASNRETEAFF. The CDR3 DNA sequence: TGCAGTGCTAGTAACAGGGAGACTGAAGCTTTCTTT.

This clone occurred once. CDR3 sequence: CASSLSIRRAAEVEQFF. In DNA, the CDR3 is TGTGCCAGCAGTTTATCAATTCGCCGCGCGGCAGAAGTGGAGCAGTTCTTC. V and J are TRBV28 and TRBJ2-1, with D unclear. Trimming pared 1 base from V and 10 bases from J, leaving 23 bases between. The germline V gene encodes CDR1 MDHEN and CDR2 SYDVKM. The CDR3 runs to 17 residues.

The count of this clone is one. The chain uses TRBV28 and TRBJ1-1; the D is unclear. V was trimmed by 5 bases and J by 1 base, leaving 11 bases between them. Germline lookup yields CDR1 MDHEN and CDR2 SYDVKM. The CDR3 is made up of 14 amino acids. CDR3 nucleotide sequence: TGTGCCAGCAGTCCGAGGCCGTCGAACACTGAAGCTTTCTTT. Translating it yields CASSPRPSNTEAFF.

The chain employs TRBV5-1 and TRBJ2-5; possible D gene TRBD1, 6 bases. V was pared by 0 bases and J by 5 bases, with 20 bases between. CDR1 is SGHRS and CDR2 is YFSETQ in the germline V gene. The CDR3 covers 17 residues. CDR3 nucleotide sequence: TGCGCCAGCAGCTTGGGCCCGACAGGTTTGCGGATGGAGACCCAGTACTTC. Its translation: CASSLGPTGLRMETQYF.

The genes are TRBV3-1 (or the pseudogene TRBV3-2) and TRBJ1-1, with 7 bases lining up with TRBD1. Germline V gene sequence: CDR1 LGHDT, CDR2 YNNKEL (reference sequence). The CDR3 runs to 13 residues. J gave up 0 bases and V 6 bases, and 1 base lay outside the gene matches. CDR3 nucleotide sequence: TGTGCCAGCAGGGGGACAGTGAACACTGAAGCTTTCTTT. It yields the protein CASRGTVNTEAFF.

This clone has just a few counts. This chain uses TRBV5-1 with TRBJ1-4, with D possibly matching TRBD1 (5 bases). The V gene lost 0 bases and the J gene lost 0 bases, with 6 bases spanning the gap. The V gene's germline CDR1 is SGHRS and CDR2 YFSETQ. This CDR3 has 15 residues. The CDR3 is CASSLETATNEKLFF. The CDR3 nucleotides are TGCGCCAGCAGCTTGGAGACAGCAACTAATGAAAAACTGTTTTTT.

This chain joins TRBV19 and TRBJ1-5; TRBD1 matches at 7 bases. V lost 4 bases and J lost 9; bases outside the gene matches: 6. Germline CDR1 LNHDA, CDR2 SQIVND (reference sequence). This CDR3 spans 13 amino acids. The CDR3 reads CASSTQTGTPQHF. CDR3 nucleotides: TGTGCCAGTAGTACCCAGACAGGGACGCCCCAGCATTTT. Using reference TRBV19 and TRBJ1-5 for the parts outside the CDR3, the full variable domain is DGGITQSPKYLFRKEGQNVTLSCEQNLNHDAMYWYRQDPGQGLRLIYYSQIVNDFQKGDIAEGYSVSREKKESFPLTVTSAQKNPTAFYLCASSTQTGTPQHFGDGTRLSIL.

The chain employs TRBV29-1 and TRBJ1-1; D gene ambiguous. The germline CDR1 and CDR2 sequences are SQVTM and ANQGSEA. The CDR3 has 11 amino acids. With 7 bases removed from V and 6 bases from J, the gap between germline ends came to 12 bases. In DNA form, the CDR3 reads TGCAGCGCCCGACGGGGTGCTGAAGCTTTCTTT. It codes for CSARRGAEAFF. The variable domain in full, with the rest retrieved from reference TRBV29-1 and TRBJ1-1, is SAVISQKPSRDICQRGTSLTIQCQVDSQVTMMFWYRQQPGQSLTLIATANQGSEATYESGFVIDKFPISRPNLTFSTLTVSNMSPEDSSIYLCSARRGAEAFFGQGTRLTVV.

The chain joins TRBV29-1 to TRBJ2-5; 9 nucleotides align to TRBD1. CDR1 is SQVTM and CDR2 is ANQGSEA in the germline V gene. J gave up 5 bases and V 7 bases, and 5 bases lay outside the gene matches. The CDR3 length is 12 residues. CDR3 in DNA: TGCAGCGGGACAGGGGATTGGGAGACCCAGTACTTC. This translates into CSGTGDWETQYF.

The CDR3 coding sequence is TGTGCCAGCAGCCAAGAGTACATCGACACCGGGGAGCTGTTTTTT. It codes for CASSQEYIDTGELFF. The chain uses TRBV4-2 and TRBJ2-2; D is unresolved. The V and J ends lost 0 bases and 3 bases respectively, with 8 bases between them. From germline, CDR1 is LGHNA and CDR2 YNFKEQ. This CDR3 is 15 amino acids long.

The chain has TRBV7-9 and TRBJ1-5; D may be TRBD1 (5 bases). The CDR3 runs 17 residues. Trimming removed 1 base from V and 6 bases from J, with 19 bases in between. CDR1 is SEHNR and CDR2 is FQNEAQ in the germline V gene (reference sequence). This CDR3 is CASSLGGGSPGGQPQHF. CDR3 coding DNA: TGTGCCAGCAGCTTAGGAGGAGGCTCTCCCGGGGGTCAGCCCCAGCATTTT.

V and J are TRBV7-9 and TRBJ2-1; 8 positions match TRBD1. Losses at the gene ends were 5 bases for V and 5 bases for J; bases not matched to a gene: 8. Per germline, CDR1 SEHNR and CDR2 FQNEAQ (reference sequence). There are 15 residues in the CDR3. CDR3 in amino acids: CASSRTGTKNNEQFF. The CDR3 nucleotides read TGTGCCAGCAGCCGGACAGGGACCAAAAACAATGAGCAGTTCTTC.

This sequence joins TRBV18 and TRBJ1-4, with 8 bases lining up with TRBD1. Germline CDR1 and CDR2: KGHSH and LQKENI. The ends lost 6 bases at V and 3 bases at J; junction bases unmatched: 18. CDR3 size: 19 residues. The CDR3 loop reads CASSLRGRTGKSSNEKLFF. The CDR3 nucleotides read TGTGCCAGCTCCCTCAGGGGAAGGACAGGGAAGAGTTCTAATGAAAAACTGTTTTTT.

V usage is TRBV28 and J usage is TRBJ1-4, with no clear D. Germline V CDR1 and CDR2: MDHEN, SYDVKM. The V gene lost 5 bases and the J gene lost 0 bases, with 10 bases spanning the gap. This CDR3 is built from 15 residues. CDR3 region: CASSPYEATNEKLFF. CDR3 coding DNA: TGTGCCAGCAGTCCTTATGAGGCAACTAATGAAAAACTGTTTTTT.

This chain connects TRBV6-2 or TRBV6-3 to TRBJ1-2, with TRBD1 matching over 7 bases. Germline assignment: CDR1 MNHEY and CDR2 SVGEGT. V lost 6 bases, J lost 6 bases, and 10 bases stayed unmatched. The CDR3 is made up of 14 amino acids. The CDR3 protein is CASSQGQVVDGYTF. CDR3 DNA sequence: TGTGCCAGCAGCCAAGGACAGGTTGTAGATGGCTACACCTTC.

J is TRBJ2-4 and V is TRBV4-1, with D possibly being TRBD1 (5 bases). This CDR3 spans 17 amino acids. V lost 8 bases to trimming and J lost 1 base, with 21 bases between them. Germline-derived CDR1 and CDR2 are MGHRA and YSYEKL. The CDR3 coding sequence is TGCGCCAGCGGAGACCCAGGGTTAGGTCGGGCCAAAAACATTCAGTACTTC. Translation: CASGDPGLGRAKNIQYF.

The chain carries TRBV9 and TRBJ2-7; 9 bases are a match to TRBD1. Trimming cost V 3 bases and J 5 bases; bases outside gene matches: 12. This CDR3 is 16 amino acids long. The germline V gene has CDR1 SGDLS and CDR2 YYNGEE. The CDR3 loop reads CASSAEAGTGRNEQYF. The DNA of the CDR3 is TGTGCCAGCAGCGCAGAGGCCGGGACAGGGAGGAACGAGCAGTACTTC.

This chain links TRBV5-1 with TRBJ2-5; the D gene is possibly TRBD2 (5 bases). Trimming removed 3 bases from V and 5 bases from J, with 11 bases in between. This CDR3 has 13 residues. The germline V gene has CDR1 SGHRS and CDR2 YFSETQ. The CDR3 nucleotides are TGCGCCAGCAGCTCCCCGGGGAAGGAGACCCAGTACTTC. This encodes CASSSPGKETQYF.

CDR3 sequence: CASSSADTPPEVTRDRGYEQYF. The CDR3 region has the DNA TGTGCCAGCAGCTCGGCCGACACTCCTCCGGAAGTTACCCGGGACAGGGGATACGAGCAGTACTTC. The chain employs TRBV27 and TRBJ2-7; 10 nucleotides align to TRBD1. This CDR3 is 22 amino acids long. CDR1 and CDR2 (germline): MNHEY, SMNVEV (reference sequence). The J segment lost 4 bases and the V segment lost 6 bases, leaving 30 bases of the junction unmatched.

This chain links TRBV5-8 with TRBJ1-5, with D maybe TRBD1 (6 bases). Trimming cost V 4 bases and J 4 bases, with 18 bases left between them. CDR1 SGHTS and CDR2 YDEGEE come from the germline V gene. The CDR3 is 16 residues long. The CDR3 nucleotides are TGTGCCAGCAGCCAGGACAGAGTAAAGAAAAATCAGCCCCAGCATTTT. This codes for CASSQDRVKKNQPQHF.

The V and J genes are TRBV15 and TRBJ1-1; TRBD1 is a possible D gene (6 bases). V lost 1 base and J lost 1, with 10 bases in between. CDR1 is LNHNV, CDR2 YYDKDF, per germline (reference sequence). The length of the CDR3 is 15 residues. CDR3 loop: CATSRAGTKNTEAFF. CDR3 DNA sequence: TGTGCCACCAGCAGAGCCGGGACAAAGAACACTGAAGCTTTCTTT.

J is TRBJ2-7 and V is TRBV4-1, with 8 bases fitting TRBD1. Trimming took 4 bases from V and 8 from J; bases not matched to a gene: 10. The CDR3 has 14 residues. From germline, CDR1 is MGHRA and CDR2 YSYEKL. CDR3 in DNA: TGCGCCAGCAGCCTAGCCGGGACAGGTGAGCAGCAGTACTTC. Its translation: CASSLAGTGEQQYF.

The chain is built from TRBV7-3 and TRBJ1-4; 7 positions match TRBD1. CDR3 size: 15 residues. The junction had 10 bases not matched to a gene; V was cut back by 5 bases and J by 7 bases. Per the germline V gene, CDR1 is SGHTA and CDR2 is FQGTGA. CDR3 sequence: CASSLQGIKGEKLFF. CDR3 coding DNA: TGTGCCAGCAGCCTACAGGGGATTAAAGGTGAAAAACTGTTTTTT. Using reference TRBV7-3 and TRBJ1-4 for the parts outside the CDR3, the full variable domain is GAGVSQTPSNKVTEKGKYVELRCDPISGHTALYWYRQSLGQGPEFLIYFQGTGAADDSGLPNDRFFAVRPEGSVSTLKIQRTERGDSAVYLCASSLQGIKGEKLFFGSGTQLSVL.